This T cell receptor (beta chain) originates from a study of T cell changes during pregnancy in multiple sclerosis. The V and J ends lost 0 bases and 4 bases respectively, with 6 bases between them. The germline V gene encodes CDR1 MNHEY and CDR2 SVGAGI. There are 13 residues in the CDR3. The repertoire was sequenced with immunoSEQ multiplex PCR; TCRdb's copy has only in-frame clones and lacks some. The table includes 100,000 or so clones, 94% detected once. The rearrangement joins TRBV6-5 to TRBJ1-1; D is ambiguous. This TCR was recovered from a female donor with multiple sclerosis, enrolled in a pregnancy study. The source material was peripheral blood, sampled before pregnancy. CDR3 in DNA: TGTGCCAGCAGTTACTCGGGGAGCACTGAAGCTTTCTTT. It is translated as CASSYSGSTEAFF.